This TCR beta chain is drawn from a study of blood T cell repertoires in COVID-19. Data came from immunoSEQ multiplex PCR; TCRdb stores just in-frame clones and leaves some out. The sample has roughly 260,000 clones; about 89% are singletons. The clonotype originates from a man between 40 and 49 years old who had recovered from COVID-19. Sample: peripheral blood.

The DNA for the CDR3 is TGTGCCAGCAGTTACAGGAGGGTACCTAATTCCTACAATGAGCAGTTCTTC. Translation: CASSYRRVPNSYNEQFF. The chain couples TRBV6-2 or TRBV6-3 to TRBJ2-1, with D possibly matching TRBD2 (6 bases). The germline V gene encodes CDR1 MNHEY and CDR2 SVGEGT. Trimming took off 2 bases at V and 1 base at J, with 15 bases between the two ends. The CDR3 consists of 17 residues.